This record covers a single T cell receptor beta chain. No antigen is known for it. The time point is: week 11, during vaccination. Each dose delivered 300 ug of mutant IDH1 20-mer peptide subcutaneously with imiquimod. Donor diagnoses consisted of new WHO grade 3 or 4 IDH1-mutant, ATRX-lost astrocytomas. The data were taken from a study of a mutant IDH1 vaccine in newly diagnosed glioma. Turning to the study itself: In weeks 1, 3, 5, 7, 11, 15, 19 and 23, patients were immunized, eight times in all.

Findings and limits, study-wide: Vaccination elicited immune responses in 93.3% of patients.

CDR3 length equals 14 residues. Germline CDR1 and CDR2: WNHNN and SYGVQD (reference sequence). V lost 4 bases, J lost 6 bases, and 13 bases lay in between. Measured with immunoSEQ multiplex PCR; TCRdb has only the in-frame clones, and not every one. The table lists about 130,000 clones, around three quarters of them singletons, with less than 7% in the top ten. The rearrangement joins TRBV10-1 to TRBJ2-1; possibly TRBD2 for D (5 bases). The material was PBMCs, obtained from a glioma patient whose treatment included an IDH1 peptide vaccine. This clonotype was obtained from a man aged 40-50 years with glioma. Written as DNA, the CDR3 is TGCGCCAGCAGTGCAATTAGCCTAGCCAATGAGCAGTTCTTC. Translating it yields CASSAISLANEQFF.